This paragraph reports one T cell receptor beta chain. Its antigen is unknown. No much larger clonotype is one base removed from it; base qualities were not supplied. This specimen belongs to a study of blood T cell repertoires in COVID-19 (dated by TCRdb to the early 2020s). About the investigation overall: Samples covering the acute and convalescent phases of COVID-19 were provided by collaborators in the United States, Italy and Spain. The material from the prospective study consisted of cDNA or gDNA derived from T cells, B-cell-depleted T cells, or PBMCs. The dataset comprised deeply sampled blood TCRbeta repertoires from subjects exposed to, actively infected with, or recovered from COVID-19. A freely available public database, intended as a resource for researchers studying the immune response to SARS-CoV-2, is where the repertoires were released. Samples were obtained from the ongoing ImmuneRACE study (first 160 participants) and from roughly 1,300 subjects provided by 6 global collaborators. The sample metadata nearly always contained a de-identified subject ID, COVID-19 status, age in years and sex. Where available, HLA class I and class II types were taken from metadata supplied by the sample provider and were not determined by assay-based typing.

Overall results and qualifications from the work: The quantity of clinical and demographic metadata differed by source and by participant and was supplied without curation.

The germline V gene supplies CDR1 LGHNA and CDR2 YSLEER. CDR3 length: 15 amino acids, cysteine to phenylalanine. Only the CDR3 part of the read is kept: 45 bases, read in frame from the first base. V gives up 0 bases and J gives up 1 base, and the segment between their germline ends measures 6 bases. TCRbeta CDR3 regions were amplified from genomic DNA using the immunoSEQ Assay, a bias-controlled multiplex PCR. Per the original workflow: The number of nucleated cells in each sample was estimated from the amplification of reference gene primers within the assay. To quantify the absolute abundance of each unique TCRbeta CDR3 rearrangement, sequence reads were collapsed and filtered. Productive Simpson clonality was computed per sample as the square root of Simpson's diversity index over productive rearrangements. TCRdb carries this immuneACCESS record with in-frame sequences only. Its versions omit some clonotypes, under half of them owing to an unresolved V gene in the studies checked, with the rest unexplained. D and trimming come from the DNA, and the V and J calls and clone size come from that table. The sample profile shows about 160,000 clones; just over 90% of them were found once. The ten largest clonotypes hold about 2% of the sample.

In Seattle, one collaborating source enrolled patients while the infection was active and tracked those patients longitudinally over the course of disease. Whole blood was collected in K2EDTA tubes by collaborating institutions according to the institutions' own protocols. For TCRbeta analysis, collaborators shipped samples as frozen whole blood, isolated PBMCs, or DNA extracted from either of those sample types. The sequence joins TRBV4-3 to TRBJ2-2, with a tentative D gene TRBD1 over 5 matching bases. The material sequenced was peripheral blood. The sequence was obtained from a woman aged 55-70 years with COVID-19, enrolled during active disease. The nucleotide sequence is TGCGCCAGCAGCCAAGACAGGGTGAACACCGGGGAGCTGTTTTTT. It codes for CASSQDRVNTGELFF.